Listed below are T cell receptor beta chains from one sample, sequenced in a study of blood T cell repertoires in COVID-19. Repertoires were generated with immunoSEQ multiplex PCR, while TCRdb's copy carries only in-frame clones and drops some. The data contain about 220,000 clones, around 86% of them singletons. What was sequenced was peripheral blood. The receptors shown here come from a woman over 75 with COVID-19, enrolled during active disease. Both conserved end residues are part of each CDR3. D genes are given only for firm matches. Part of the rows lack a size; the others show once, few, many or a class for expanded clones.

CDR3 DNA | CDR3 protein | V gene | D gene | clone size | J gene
TGTGCCAGCAGCTTGGTAAAAGGGGGCTCTTATGGCTACACCTTC | CASSLVKGGSYGYTF | TRBV5-6 | TRBD1 | NA | TRBJ1-2
TGTGCCAGCAGCGGGGATTTATGGGAGACCCAGTACTTC | CASSGDLWETQYF | TRBV2 | NA | once | TRBJ2-5
TGTGCCAGCACCCCGACAGGGGCGAGGGGCGCTTTCTTT | CASTPTGARGAFF | TRBV12-3/TRBV12-4 | TRBD1 | NA | TRBJ1-1
TGTGCCAGCAGTTATAGCGGGAGCCGCTACGAGCAGTACTTC | CASSYSGSRYEQYF | TRBV6-2/TRBV6-3 | TRBD2 | NA | TRBJ2-7
TGTGCCAGCAGCTCCGGGACTAGGAGTCTACTGGCGGCGTACTTC | CASSSGTRSLLAAYF | TRBV7-2 | TRBD2 | NA | TRBJ2-7
TGTGCCAGTAGTATGCGACAGGCTGGGGCCAACGTCCTGACTTTC | CASSMRQAGANVLTF | TRBV19 | NA | NA | TRBJ2-6
TGTGCCAGCAGTCGGGACAGGAATTACTACGAGCAGTACTTC | CASSRDRNYYEQYF | TRBV6-2/TRBV6-3 | TRBD1 | NA | TRBJ2-7
TGTGCCAGCAGCCCAACGCCGGGGGTGGGTCAGCCCCAGCATTTT | CASSPTPGVGQPQHF | TRBV7-2 | NA | NA | TRBJ1-5
TGCGCCAGCAGCCTGGGAGGACTTTCCTACAATGAGCAGTTCTTC | CASSLGGLSYNEQFF | TRBV4-1 | NA | NA | TRBJ2-1
TGTGCCAGCAGCTCCGGGGACATCTACAATCAGCCCCAGCATTTT | CASSSGDIYNQPQHF | TRBV7-2 | NA | NA | TRBJ1-5
TGTGCCAGCAGTGCGAGGGAAAGGGCTGAAGCTTTCTTT | CASSARERAEAFF | TRBV2 | NA | few | TRBJ1-1
TGCGCCAGCAGCCAGGGACAGGGGATCGATGGCTACACCTTC | CASSQGQGIDGYTF | TRBV4-1 | TRBD1 | NA | TRBJ1-2
TGTGCCAGCAGCTTAGCCGGGAGGGCCGCTTTTGGGCAGTTCTTC | CASSLAGRAAFGQFF | TRBV7-9 | TRBD2 | once | TRBJ2-1
TGCGCCAGCAGCTTGGCCGGCAGGGGATGGAACACTGAAGCTTTCTTT | CASSLAGRGWNTEAFF | TRBV5-1 | NA | few | TRBJ1-1
TGTGCCAGCAGCCGAGGACAGGGGGTCTACAATGAGCAGTTCTTC | CASSRGQGVYNEQFF | TRBV11-2 | TRBD1 | NA | TRBJ2-1
TGTGCCAGCAGCCCCCAGAGACAATGGTATGAAAAACTGTTTTTT | CASSPQRQWYEKLFF | TRBV2 | NA | NA | TRBJ1-4
TGTGCCTGGACCTTAGCTAATGAAAAACTGTTTTTT | CAWTLANEKLFF | TRBV30 | NA | NA | TRBJ1-4
TGTGCCAGCAGCTTAGAGCGGGAGTACGAGCAGTACTTC | CASSLEREYEQYF | TRBV7-2 | TRBD2 | NA | TRBJ2-7
TGTGCCGGCGCCGAGGGCGGACGTTCCGGGGAGCTGTTTTTT | CAGAEGGRSGELFF | TRBV6-6 | NA | once | TRBJ2-2
TGTGCCACCAGCAGCTACAGGGGATCTGGGGCCAACGTCCTGACTTTC | CATSSYRGSGANVLTF | TRBV15 | TRBD1 | NA | TRBJ2-6
TGTGCCAGCAGCCTTTTTCCCACAGCCGGGGAGCTGTTTTTT | CASSLFPTAGELFF | TRBV5-6 | NA | NA | TRBJ2-2
TGCGCCAGCAGCTTTGGAGGGACAGCCTCTGGGGCCAACGTCCTGACTTTC | CASSFGGTASGANVLTF | TRBV5-1 | NA | NA | TRBJ2-6
TGCGCCAGCAGCTTGGCTATGGGACAGTTCTACGAGCAGTACTTC | CASSLAMGQFYEQYF | TRBV5-1 | TRBD1 | NA | TRBJ2-7
TGTGCCAGCAGTTCCCCAGGGGTCTCTGGGGCCAACGTCCTGACTTTC | CASSSPGVSGANVLTF | TRBV28 | NA | few | TRBJ2-6
TGCGCCAGCAGCCAGTTGACAGGCACCTACAATGAGCAGTTCTTC | CASSQLTGTYNEQFF | TRBV4-3 | NA | NA | TRBJ2-1
TGTGCCAGCAGCTTGGCAGGGACAGGGAAGCACTATGGCTACACCTTC | CASSLAGTGKHYGYTF | TRBV5-8 | TRBD1 | once | TRBJ1-2
TGTGCCAGCAGTCCCGGGGGGTTTACGAACACCATATATTTT | CASSPGGFTNTIYF | TRBV4-2 | NA | NA | TRBJ1-3
TGTGCCAGCAATAGGGGGACTGGAAACACCATATATTTT | CASNRGTGNTIYF | TRBV9 | NA | NA | TRBJ1-3
TGTGCCAGCAGCCAGGGGACAGCTTATGGCTACACCTTC | CASSQGTAYGYTF | TRBV28 | TRBD1 | NA | TRBJ1-2
TGCAGCGTTGGGCCAGGGGGCAGGACCGGGGAGCTGTTTTTT | CSVGPGGRTGELFF | TRBV29-1 | TRBD1 | NA | TRBJ2-2
TGCAGCGTAAGGACAGCTTTAGATTCACCCCTCCACTTT | CSVRTALDSPLHF | TRBV29-1 | NA | NA | TRBJ1-6
TGTGCCAGCAGCCCAATCGGACAGCAAGAGACCCAGTACTTC | CASSPIGQQETQYF | TRBV5-4 | NA | NA | TRBJ2-5
TGTGCCAGCTCCGCACCCGGGGGGCGGCAAGAGACCCAGTACTTC | CASSAPGGRQETQYF | TRBV2 | NA | NA | TRBJ2-5
TGTGCCAGCAGCATTAGTTGGGGGGCTGGAAACACCATATATTTT | CASSISWGAGNTIYF | TRBV7-2 | NA | NA | TRBJ1-3
TGTGCCTGGCAAACGGGAGTCGGCGAGCAGTACTTC | CAWQTGVGEQYF | TRBV30 | NA | NA | TRBJ2-7
TGTGCCAGCAGTTGGACTCCCGAGAATTCACCCCTCCACTTT | CASSWTPENSPLHF | TRBV28 | NA | few | TRBJ1-6
TGTGCCAGCAGCCAAGATCGGGTGAGGACTGAAGCTTTCTTT | CASSQDRVRTEAFF | TRBV14 | NA | NA | TRBJ1-1
TGTGCCAGCTCACCATTAGCAGGGGGCGATGGCTACACCTTC | CASSPLAGGDGYTF | TRBV18 | TRBD1 | NA | TRBJ1-2
TGCAGTGCTAGATTTCAGGGACTTCTGTACTTC | CSARFQGLLYF | TRBV20-1 | NA | once | TRBJ2-5
TGTGCCAGCAGCGTAAGGGACAGTGACTCTGGAAACACCATATATTTT | CASSVRDSDSGNTIYF | TRBV9 | TRBD1 | few | TRBJ1-3
TGTGCCACCAGCCGGTTAGGGGAAGGGCGAGAGACCCAGTACTTC | CATSRLGEGRETQYF | TRBV15 | NA | NA | TRBJ2-5
TGTGCCAGCAGTTACCGGGGGGACAGGCTGAACTATGGCTACACCTTC | CASSYRGDRLNYGYTF | TRBV6-7 | TRBD1 | NA | TRBJ1-2
TGTGCCAGCAGCTTGCCAGGTATTAACTATGGCTACACCTTC | CASSLPGINYGYTF | TRBV5-4 | NA | NA | TRBJ1-2
TGTGCCAGCAGTAGCAGACAGGGGGGTGGTTTGGGGCGCCAGCCCCAGCATTTT | CASSSRQGGGLGRQPQHF | TRBV2 | TRBD1 | few | TRBJ1-5
TGTGCCAGCAGCCGGGGTCAGGGGGCCTACAATGAGCAGTTCTTC | CASSRGQGAYNEQFF | TRBV14 | TRBD1 | NA | TRBJ2-1
TGTGCCAGCAGTGGCCAACCCTCTGGGAGGGAGACCCAGTACTTC | CASSGQPSGRETQYF | TRBV28 | NA | NA | TRBJ2-5
TGCGCCAGCAGCCCACAGGGTTACAATGAAAAACTGTTTTTT | CASSPQGYNEKLFF | TRBV5-1 | NA | NA | TRBJ1-4
TGTGCCAGCAGCGGGGGGACAGGGTTGACGAACACCATATATTTT | CASSGGTGLTNTIYF | TRBV9 | TRBD1 | NA | TRBJ1-3
TGTGCCAGCATTAGGGGAGGCGGTGACACTGAAGCTTTCTTT | CASIRGGGDTEAFF | TRBV7-2 | NA | NA | TRBJ1-1
TGTGCCAGCACTACAGTCACTGAAGCTTTCTTT | CASTTVTEAFF | TRBV2 | NA | once | TRBJ1-1
TGCGCCAGCAGCTTGGCGGCAGGGGGTAGCTATGGCTACACCTTC | CASSLAAGGSYGYTF | TRBV5-1 | TRBD1 | once | TRBJ1-2
TGCGCCAGCAGCTCGAGCGGGGGGAAGGAGACCCAGTACTTC | CASSSSGGKETQYF | TRBV5-1 | TRBD2 | NA | TRBJ2-5
TGTGCCAGCGCCCAGGGTCTCGCCCAAGGGACCCAGTACTTC | CASAQGLAQGTQYF | TRBV27 | NA | NA | TRBJ2-5
TGTGCCAGCAGCCAAGGGGGGGTAACATCCACTGAAGCTTTCTTT | CASSQGGVTSTEAFF | TRBV3-1/TRBV3-2 | NA | NA | TRBJ1-1
TGTGCCAGCAGCCAAGATCTTATCCGGGGAGGTGAAGCTTTCTTT | CASSQDLIRGGEAFF | TRBV3-1/TRBV3-2 | NA | NA | TRBJ1-1
TGTGCCACCAGCAGAGGATTTCGGGCGGGGGACTATGGCTACACCTTC | CATSRGFRAGDYGYTF | TRBV15 | NA | NA | TRBJ1-2
TGTGCCAGCGGGGAGTCTAGCAACGAGCAGTTCTTC | CASGESSNEQFF | TRBV7-9 | NA | NA | TRBJ2-1
TGTGCCAGCACCATGGGGGGTAGGGGCGAGCAGTACTTC | CASTMGGRGEQYF | TRBV12-3/TRBV12-4 | NA | few | TRBJ2-7
TGCAGTGCTAGTCCAGGGATGGGTCAGCCCCAGCATTTT | CSASPGMGQPQHF | TRBV20-1 | NA | NA | TRBJ1-5
TGCGCCAGCAGCCCCGGACAGATAAGCACAGATACGCAGTATTTT | CASSPGQISTDTQYF | TRBV5-1 | NA | NA | TRBJ2-3